This T cell receptor beta chain is from a study of T cell responses to AZD1222 COVID-19 vaccine. Notes on the study in general: No repertoire was sampled before or during the peak T cell response, only after it.

The repertoire was sequenced with immunoSEQ multiplex PCR; TCRdb's copy has only in-frame clones and lacks some. The sample has roughly 140,000 clones; approximately 94% are singletons. The CDR3 totals 14 residues. Per germline, CDR1 SGHAT and CDR2 FQNNGV. Trimming at V came to 5 bases and at J to 4 bases, leaving 7 bases not matched to a gene. Points on this clone: The antigen remains undetermined.

Source: peripheral blood, taken on day 0 of AZD1222 vaccination. This receptor was identified in an adult in good health. V gene TRBV11-2 combines with J gene TRBJ1-2; 7 nucleotides align to TRBD1. CDR3 DNA: TGTGCCAGCAGCAATCAACAGGGGAGCTATGGCTACACCTTC. Translated, it gives CASSNQQGSYGYTF.